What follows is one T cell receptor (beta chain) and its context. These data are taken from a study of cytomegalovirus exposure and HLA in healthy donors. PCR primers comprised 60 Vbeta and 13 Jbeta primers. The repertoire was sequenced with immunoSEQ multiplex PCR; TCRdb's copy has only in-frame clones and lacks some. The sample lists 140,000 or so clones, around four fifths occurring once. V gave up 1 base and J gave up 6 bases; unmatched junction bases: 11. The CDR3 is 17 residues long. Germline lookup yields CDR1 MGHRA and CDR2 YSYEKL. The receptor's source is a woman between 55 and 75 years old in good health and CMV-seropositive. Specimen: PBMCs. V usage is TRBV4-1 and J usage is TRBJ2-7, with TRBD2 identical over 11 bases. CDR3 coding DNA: TGCGCCAGCAGCCAAGGCCTAGCGGGAGGAGGCTTCGGCGAGCAGTACTTC. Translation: CASSQGLAGGGFGEQYF.